These T cell receptor beta chains were read from a single sample in a study of control samples from healthy donors and cancer patients. Using immunoSEQ multiplex PCR, the repertoire was profiled, and TCRdb retains in-frame clones only, with some absent. The sample holds 190,000 or so clones, roughly 91% seen once. The sample consisted of blood. These receptors were collected from a young man in good health. CDR3s include the opening cysteine and the closing phenylalanine or tryptophan. D genes are given only for firm matches. Only some rows state a clone size, as once, few, many or a class for expanded clones.

TRBV25-1,NA,TRBJ2-2,NA,CASSDPGSGELFF,TGTGCCAGCAGTGATCCGGGGTCCGGGGAGCTGTTTTTT
TRBV6-1,NA,TRBJ2-7,TRBD1,CASSELMTGGAHEQYF,TGTGCCAGCAGTGAATTGATGACAGGGGGTGCCCACGAGCAGTACTTC
TRBV3-1/TRBV3-2,NA,TRBJ2-3,TRBD1,CASSQGTGSGGNTQYF,TGTGCCAGCAGCCAAGGGACTGGATCAGGGGGAAATACGCAGTATTTT
TRBV28,once,TRBJ1-1,TRBD1,CATHFLGTGGTEAFF,TGTGCCACCCATTTTCTAGGGACAGGGGGCACTGAAGCTTTCTTT
TRBV19,NA,TRBJ2-3,NA,CASSRQFGSTQYF,TGTGCCAGTAGTCGACAGTTTGGGAGTACGCAGTATTTT
TRBV30,NA,TRBJ1-4,NA,CAWSVRTHEKLFF,TGTGCCTGGAGTGTACGGACCCATGAAAAACTGTTTTTT
TRBV5-5,NA,TRBJ2-3,NA,CASSFGPGATQYF,TGTGCCAGCAGCTTTGGACCAGGGGCGACGCAGTATTTT
TRBV6-6,NA,TRBJ2-1,TRBD2,CASTFTSGGANEQFF,TGTGCCAGCACCTTCACTAGCGGGGGGGCAAATGAGCAGTTCTTC
TRBV18,NA,TRBJ1-6,NA,CASSPAPNSPLHF,TGTGCCAGCTCACCAGCACCAAATTCACCCCTCCACTTT
TRBV7-2,NA,TRBJ1-3,NA,CASSSRGQQTSGNTIYF,TGTGCCAGCAGCTCCCGGGGCCAACAAACTTCTGGAAACACCATATATTTT
TRBV6-5,NA,TRBJ2-1,TRBD1,CASSRRTGAYNEQFF,TGTGCCAGCAGTCGCCGGACAGGAGCCTACAATGAGCAGTTCTTC
TRBV19,NA,TRBJ2-7,TRBD2,CASTTVAGSSYEQYF,TGTGCCAGTACTACGGTAGCGGGGTCCTCCTACGAGCAGTACTTC
TRBV10-3,NA,TRBJ1-2,TRBD1,CAINQPGQGGYTF,TGTGCCATCAACCAACCGGGACAGGGTGGCTACACCTTC
TRBV5-6,once,TRBJ2-2,NA,CASSLAGLLGELFF,TGTGCCAGCAGCTTGGCGGGATTACTCGGGGAGCTGTTTTTT
TRBV30,NA,TRBJ2-1,NA,CAWKVSSSYNEQFF,TGTGCCTGGAAGGTATCCAGCTCCTACAATGAGCAGTTCTTC
TRBV12-3/TRBV12-4,once,TRBJ2-5,TRBD1,CASSPGTGVTQYF,TGTGCCAGCAGCCCCGGGACAGGGGTGACCCAGTACTTC